The entry below gives a single T cell receptor (beta chain) sequence along with its context. Its antigen is not yet known. The junction does not match germline at one end; this may be a read error. This record comes from a study of T cell repertoires in cytomegalovirus infection (dated by TCRdb to about 2019). In the study overall: Alongside well-studied HLA-B-restricted epitopes, the peptide stimulations were aimed at recently identified HLA-C-restricted CMV epitopes, whose presentation resists viral immunomodulation. The HLA type of each donor mattered for the analysis, because public TCR beta signatures pointed to carriage of CMV infection along with the matching HLA type.

The sample's treatment or condition label, decoded: in vitro stimulation with specific CMV peptide epitopes to enrich CMV-specific T cells. The sequencer listed for this sample is Illumina HiSeq 1500. Starting from the raw public reads, TCRdb applied fastp trimming at Q25, assembled clones with MiXCR and retained in-frame beta chains. Identical CDR3 protein sequences are pooled into one entry, listed with their most common genes and DNA. The table for this sample lists 900,000 to 950,000 distinct CDR3 sequences; 30% to 40% of them were counted only once. The ten top clones hold around 15% of the sample. From its cysteine to its phenylalanine, the CDR3 spans 14 amino acids. Only the CDR3 portion is preserved as DNA: 42 bases, with reading frame beginning at the first base. The germline V gene (reference sequence) supplies CDR1 LNHNV and CDR2 YYDKDF. The research as a whole found: In both this cohort and an independent cohort of 352 donors, the cumulative frequency of public TCR beta family members distinguished carriers of CMV infection plus the relevant HLA type. The ex vivo response was dominated by HLA-C-restricted CMV-specific TCR beta clonotypes, and the single most frequent clonotype in two of eight donors was supplied by these HLA-C-restricted clonotypes.

The receptor comes from a human donor in good health (CMV status not recorded). Some clones in this sample may be carry-over from other donors' samples. The receptor chain draws on TRBV15 and TRBJ1-1; 9 of the junction bases match TRBD1. Sequenced material: cultured CD8+ T cells from PBMCs, taken from culture after CMV antigen stimulation. The DNA sequence is as follows: TGTGTCACCAGCAGAGCGACAGGGGGGCTTGAAGCTTTCTTT. Its protein reads: CVTSRATGGLEAFF. Joined to the reference TRBV15 and TRBJ1-1 proteins, this CDR3 gives the full variable domain: DAMVIQNPRYQVTQFGKPVTLSCSQTLNHNVMYWYQQKSSQAPKLLFHYYDKDFNNEADTPDNFQSRRPNTSFCFLDIRSPGLGDTAMYLCVTSRATGGLEAFFGQGTRLTVV.